This TCR beta chain was recorded in a study of blood T cell repertoires in COVID-19. Looking at the study overall: Sites in the United States, Italy and Spain provided acute and convalescent COVID-19 samples. PBMCs, B-cell-depleted T cells, or T cells provided the cDNA or gDNA that made up the material.

Under the authors' procedure: Reference gene primer amplification in the assay estimated nucleated cell counts. Profiling relied on immunoSEQ multiplex PCR, and the TCRdb table lists in-frame clones only, not all of them. V and J calls plus clone size are reproduced from that table; the DNA served to infer D and trimming. The table records more than 95,000 clones, roughly nine tenths of them present only once. The material sequenced was peripheral blood. This TCR was recovered from a human donor in a cohort sampled during active COVID-19.

As DNA, the CDR3 is TGTGCCAGCAGCTTAGAGCGCTATGGCTACACCTTC. It codes for CASSLERYGYTF. The chain combines TRBV11-2 with TRBJ1-2; the D is unclear. This CDR3 has 12 amino acids. Trimming pared 0 bases from V and 4 bases from J, leaving 3 bases between. Germline CDR1 reads SGHAT; CDR2 reads FQNNGV.